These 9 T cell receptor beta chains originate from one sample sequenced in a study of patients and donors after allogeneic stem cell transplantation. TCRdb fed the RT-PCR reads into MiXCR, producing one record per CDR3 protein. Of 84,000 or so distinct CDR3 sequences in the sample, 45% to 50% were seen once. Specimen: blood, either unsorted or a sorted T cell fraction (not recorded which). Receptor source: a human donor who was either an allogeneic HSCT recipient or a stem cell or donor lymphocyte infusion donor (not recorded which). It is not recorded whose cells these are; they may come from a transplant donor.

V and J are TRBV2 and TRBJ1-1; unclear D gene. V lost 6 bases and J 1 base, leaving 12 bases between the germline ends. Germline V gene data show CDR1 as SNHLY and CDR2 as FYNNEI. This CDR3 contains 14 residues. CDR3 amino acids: CASSVRGGNTEAFF. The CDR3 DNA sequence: TGTGCCAGCAGCGTACGGGGAGGGAACACTGAAGCTTTCTTT.

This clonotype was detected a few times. The CDR3: CATKDRNNEKLFF. The CDR3 DNA reads TGTGCCACTAAGGACAGAAACAATGAAAAACTGTTTTTT. The chain joins TRBV15 to TRBJ1-4, with D possibly matching TRBD1 (6 bases). The V and J ends lost 9 bases and 5 bases respectively, with 13 bases between them. The CDR3 is 13 amino acids. Germline CDR1 reads LNHNV; CDR2 reads YYDKDF (reference sequence).

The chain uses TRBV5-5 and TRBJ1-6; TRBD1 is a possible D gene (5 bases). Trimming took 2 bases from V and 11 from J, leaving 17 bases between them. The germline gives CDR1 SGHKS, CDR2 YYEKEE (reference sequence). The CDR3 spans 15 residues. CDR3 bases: TGTGCCAGCAGCTTTATGTCGGGGGGTGAGGCACCCCTCCACTTT. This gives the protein CASSFMSGGEAPLHF.

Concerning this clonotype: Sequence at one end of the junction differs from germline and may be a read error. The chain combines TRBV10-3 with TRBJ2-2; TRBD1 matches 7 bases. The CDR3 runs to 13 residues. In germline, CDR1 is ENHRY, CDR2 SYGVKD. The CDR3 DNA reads TGTGCCACTGGACAGGCGAAGACCGGGGAGCTGTTTTTT. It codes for CATGQAKTGELFF.

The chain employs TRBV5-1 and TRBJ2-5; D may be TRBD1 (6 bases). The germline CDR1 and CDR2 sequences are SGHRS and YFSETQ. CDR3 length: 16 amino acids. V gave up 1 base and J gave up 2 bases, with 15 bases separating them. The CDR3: CASSLSPGALQETQYF. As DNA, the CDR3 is TGCGCCAGCAGCTTGAGTCCAGGGGCCCTACAAGAGACCCAGTACTTC.

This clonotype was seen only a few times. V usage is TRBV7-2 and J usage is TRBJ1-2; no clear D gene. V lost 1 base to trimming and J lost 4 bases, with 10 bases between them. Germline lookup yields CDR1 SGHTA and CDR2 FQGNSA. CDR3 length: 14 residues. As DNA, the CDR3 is TGTGCCAGCAGCTTAGGTCTAGGGTCCTATGGCTACACCTTC. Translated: CASSLGLGSYGYTF.

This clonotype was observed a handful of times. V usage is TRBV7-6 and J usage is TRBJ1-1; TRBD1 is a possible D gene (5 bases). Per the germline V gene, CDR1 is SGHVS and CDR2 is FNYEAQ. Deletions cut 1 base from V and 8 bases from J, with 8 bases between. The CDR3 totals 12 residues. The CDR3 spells CASSLVGEEAFF. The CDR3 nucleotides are TGTGCCAGCAGCTTAGTAGGGGAAGAAGCTTTCTTT.

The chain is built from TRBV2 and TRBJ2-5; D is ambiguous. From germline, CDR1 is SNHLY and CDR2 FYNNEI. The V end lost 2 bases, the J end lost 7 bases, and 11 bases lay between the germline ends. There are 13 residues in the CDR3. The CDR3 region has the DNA TGTGCCAGCAGTGAATACGAAACCGGGACCCAGTACTTC. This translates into CASSEYETGTQYF.

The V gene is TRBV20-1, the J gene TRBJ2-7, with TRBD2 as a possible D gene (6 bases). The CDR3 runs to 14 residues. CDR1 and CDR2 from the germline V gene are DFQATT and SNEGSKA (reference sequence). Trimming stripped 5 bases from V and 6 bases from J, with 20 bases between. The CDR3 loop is CSAAYSGNLGEQYF. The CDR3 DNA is TGCAGTGCTGCGTATAGCGGAAACTTGGGCGAGCAGTACTTC.